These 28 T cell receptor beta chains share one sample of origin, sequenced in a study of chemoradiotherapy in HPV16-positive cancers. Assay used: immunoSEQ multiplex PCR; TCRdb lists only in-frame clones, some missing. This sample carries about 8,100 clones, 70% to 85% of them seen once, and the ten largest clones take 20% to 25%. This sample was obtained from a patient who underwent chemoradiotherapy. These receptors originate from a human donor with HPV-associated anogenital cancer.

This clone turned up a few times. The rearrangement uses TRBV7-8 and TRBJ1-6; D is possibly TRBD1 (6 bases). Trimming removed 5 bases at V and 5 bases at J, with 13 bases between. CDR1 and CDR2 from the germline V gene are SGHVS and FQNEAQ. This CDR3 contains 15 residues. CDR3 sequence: CASSPRTANNSPLHF. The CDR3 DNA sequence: TGTGCCAGCAGCCCCAGGACAGCCAATAATTCACCCCTCCACTTT.

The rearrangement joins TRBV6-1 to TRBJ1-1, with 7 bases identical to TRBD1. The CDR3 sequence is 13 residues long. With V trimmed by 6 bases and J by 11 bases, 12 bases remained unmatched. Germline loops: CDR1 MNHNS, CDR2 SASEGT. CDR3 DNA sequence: TGTGCCAGCAGAAACAGGGGAATCGGTTTCGCTTTCTTT. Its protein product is CASRNRGIGFAFF.

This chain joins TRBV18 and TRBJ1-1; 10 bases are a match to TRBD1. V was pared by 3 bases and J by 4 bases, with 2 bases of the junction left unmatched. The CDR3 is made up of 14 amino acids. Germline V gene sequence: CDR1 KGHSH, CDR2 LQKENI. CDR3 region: CASSPGQGSTEAFF. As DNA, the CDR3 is TGTGCCAGCTCACCGGGACAGGGGAGCACTGAAGCTTTCTTT.

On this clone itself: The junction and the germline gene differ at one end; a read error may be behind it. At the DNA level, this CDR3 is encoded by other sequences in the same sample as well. The CDR3 sequence is CASSFSRAGELFF. CDR3 nucleotide sequence: TGCGCCAGCAGCTTTTCCAGGGCGGGGGAGCTGTTTTTT. The chain recombines TRBV7-3 with TRBJ2-2; tentatively, D is TRBD1 (5 bases). The CDR3 covers 13 residues. The germline gives CDR1 SGHTA, CDR2 FQGTGA.

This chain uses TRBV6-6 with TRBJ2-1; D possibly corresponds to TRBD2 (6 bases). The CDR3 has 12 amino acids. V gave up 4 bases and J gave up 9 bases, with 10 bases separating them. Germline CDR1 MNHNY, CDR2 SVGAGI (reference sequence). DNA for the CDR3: TGTGCCAGCAGTTCACGGGGGTTTGAGCAGTTCTTC. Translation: CASSSRGFEQFF.

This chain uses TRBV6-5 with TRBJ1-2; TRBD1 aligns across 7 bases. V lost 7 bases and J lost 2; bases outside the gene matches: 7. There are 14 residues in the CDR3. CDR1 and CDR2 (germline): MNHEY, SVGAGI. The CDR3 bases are TGTGCCAGCACTTCGACAGGGATGAACTATGGCTACACCTTC. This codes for CASTSTGMNYGYTF.

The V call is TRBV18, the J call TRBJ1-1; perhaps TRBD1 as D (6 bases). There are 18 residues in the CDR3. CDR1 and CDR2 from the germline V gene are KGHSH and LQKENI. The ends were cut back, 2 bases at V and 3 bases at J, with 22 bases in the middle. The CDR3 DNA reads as TGTGCCAGCTCACCAAAATGGGGTAGGGGGGTTAGGGACACTGAAGCTTTCTTT. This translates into CASSPKWGRGVRDTEAFF.

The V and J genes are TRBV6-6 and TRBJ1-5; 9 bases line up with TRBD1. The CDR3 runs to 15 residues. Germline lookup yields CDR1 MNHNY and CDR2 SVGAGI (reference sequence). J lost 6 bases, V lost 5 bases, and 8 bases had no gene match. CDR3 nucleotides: TGTGCCAGCAGTCCGGGACAGGGTTGGCGTCAGCCCCAGCATTTT. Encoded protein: CASSPGQGWRQPQHF.

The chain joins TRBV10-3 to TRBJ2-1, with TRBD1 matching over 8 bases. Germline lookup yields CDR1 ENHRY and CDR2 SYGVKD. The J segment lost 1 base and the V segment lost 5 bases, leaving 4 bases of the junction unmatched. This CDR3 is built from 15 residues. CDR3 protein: CAISPTGESYNEQFF. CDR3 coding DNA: TGTGCCATCAGTCCGACAGGGGAGTCCTACAATGAGCAGTTCTTC.

CDR3 in amino acids: CASSRGLTDTQYF. CDR3 coding DNA: TGCGCCAGCAGTAGGGGGCTCACAGATACGCAGTATTTT. The rearrangement uses TRBV5-1 and TRBJ2-3, with 7 bases fitting TRBD1. The CDR3 spans 13 residues. The junction had 2 bases not matched to a gene; V was cut back by 5 bases and J by 2 bases. The germline V gene encodes CDR1 SGHRS and CDR2 YFSETQ.

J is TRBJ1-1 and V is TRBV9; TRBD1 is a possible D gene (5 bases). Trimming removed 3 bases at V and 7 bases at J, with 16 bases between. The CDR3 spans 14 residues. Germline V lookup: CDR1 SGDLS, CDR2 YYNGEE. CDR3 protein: CASSDPGAVDEAFF. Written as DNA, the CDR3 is TGTGCCAGCAGCGACCCCGGGGCGGTCGATGAAGCTTTCTTT.

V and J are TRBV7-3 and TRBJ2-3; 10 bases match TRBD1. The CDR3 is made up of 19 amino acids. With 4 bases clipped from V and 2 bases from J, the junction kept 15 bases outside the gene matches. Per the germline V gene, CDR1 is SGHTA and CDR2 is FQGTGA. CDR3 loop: CASSSTYTGTGVNTDTQYF. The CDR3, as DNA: TGTGCCAGCAGCTCTACCTATACCGGGACAGGGGTGAACACAGATACGCAGTATTTT.

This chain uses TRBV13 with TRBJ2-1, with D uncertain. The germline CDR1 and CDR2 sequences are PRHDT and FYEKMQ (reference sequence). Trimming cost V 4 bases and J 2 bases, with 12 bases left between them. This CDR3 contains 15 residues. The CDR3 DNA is TGTGCCAGCAGCTCCTCTCTACAAACCTACAATGAGCAGTTCTTC. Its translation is CASSSSLQTYNEQFF.

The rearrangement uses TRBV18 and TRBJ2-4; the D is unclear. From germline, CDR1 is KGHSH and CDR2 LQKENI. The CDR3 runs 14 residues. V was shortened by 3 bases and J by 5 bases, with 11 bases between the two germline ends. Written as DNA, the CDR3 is TGTGCCAGCTCACCGTCGGTCGCCCAAAACATTCAGTACTTC. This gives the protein CASSPSVAQNIQYF.

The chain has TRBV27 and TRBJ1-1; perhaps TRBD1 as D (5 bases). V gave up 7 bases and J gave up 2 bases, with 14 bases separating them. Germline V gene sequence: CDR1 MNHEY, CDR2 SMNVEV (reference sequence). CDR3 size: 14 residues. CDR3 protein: CASTAMGENTEAFF. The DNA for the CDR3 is TGTGCCAGCACCGCGATGGGGGAAAACACTGAAGCTTTCTTT.

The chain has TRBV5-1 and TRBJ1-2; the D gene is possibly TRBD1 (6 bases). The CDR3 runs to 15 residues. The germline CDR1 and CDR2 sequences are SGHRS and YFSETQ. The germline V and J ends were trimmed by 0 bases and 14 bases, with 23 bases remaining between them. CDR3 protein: CASSLGEYRDPKLTF. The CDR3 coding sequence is TGCGCCAGCAGCTTGGGGGAATACAGGGACCCAAAGTTGACCTTC.

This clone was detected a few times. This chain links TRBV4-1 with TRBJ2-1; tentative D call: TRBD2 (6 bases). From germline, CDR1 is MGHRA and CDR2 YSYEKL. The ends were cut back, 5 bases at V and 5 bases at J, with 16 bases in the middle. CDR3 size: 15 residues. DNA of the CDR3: TGCGCCAGCAGCGATACGACTAGGGAAGACAATGAGCAGTTCTTC. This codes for CASSDTTREDNEQFF.

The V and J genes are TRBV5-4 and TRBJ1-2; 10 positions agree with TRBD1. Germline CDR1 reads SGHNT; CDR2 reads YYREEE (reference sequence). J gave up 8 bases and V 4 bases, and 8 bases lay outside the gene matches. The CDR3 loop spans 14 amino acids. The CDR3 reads CASSPGQGIEGYTF. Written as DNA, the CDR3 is TGTGCCAGCAGCCCGGGACAGGGGATCGAAGGCTACACCTTC.

The CDR3 DNA reads TGTGCCAGCAGCTTAACGGGACCTCGGGCCGCTGAGACCCAGTACTTC. Translation gives CASSLTGPRAAETQYF. This chain joins TRBV6-6 and TRBJ2-5, with D perhaps assigned TRBD1 or TRBD2 (5 bases each). The CDR3 totals 16 residues. Germline V gene data show CDR1 as MNHNY and CDR2 as SVGAGI (reference sequence). Trimming took 6 bases from V and 5 from J, leaving 22 bases between them.

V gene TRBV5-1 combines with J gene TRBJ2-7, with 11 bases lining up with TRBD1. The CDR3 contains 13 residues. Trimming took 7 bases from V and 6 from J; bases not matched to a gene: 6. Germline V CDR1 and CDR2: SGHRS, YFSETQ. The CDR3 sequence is CASQRTGGFEQYF. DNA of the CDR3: TGCGCCAGCCAGAGGACAGGGGGCTTCGAGCAGTACTTC.

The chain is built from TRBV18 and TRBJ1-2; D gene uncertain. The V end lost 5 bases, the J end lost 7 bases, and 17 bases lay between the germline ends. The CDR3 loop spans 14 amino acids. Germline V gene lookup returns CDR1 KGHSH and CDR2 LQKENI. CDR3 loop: CASSTGDGFLGYTF. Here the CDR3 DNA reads TGTGCCAGCTCAACCGGTGACGGATTTCTTGGCTACACCTTC.

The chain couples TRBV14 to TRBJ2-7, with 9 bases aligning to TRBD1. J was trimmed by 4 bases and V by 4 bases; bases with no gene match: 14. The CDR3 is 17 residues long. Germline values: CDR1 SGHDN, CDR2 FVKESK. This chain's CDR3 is CASSPSRSYRGRYEQYF. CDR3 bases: TGTGCCAGCAGCCCAAGCCGGTCGTACAGGGGGCGATACGAGCAGTACTTC.

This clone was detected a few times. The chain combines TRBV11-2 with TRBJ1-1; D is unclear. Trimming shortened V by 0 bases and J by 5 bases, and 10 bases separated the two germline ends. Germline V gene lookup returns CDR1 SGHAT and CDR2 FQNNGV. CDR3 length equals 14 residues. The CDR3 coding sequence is TGTGCCAGCAGCTTAGATGGAGTAGGGACTGAAGCTTTCTTT. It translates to CASSLDGVGTEAFF.

The CDR3 spells CASSLAIDLNTEAFF. As DNA, the CDR3 is TGCGCCAGCAGCTTGGCCATAGATCTGAACACTGAAGCTTTCTTT. V and J are TRBV5-1 and TRBJ1-1; D unclear. Trimming stripped 0 bases from V and 0 bases from J, with 9 bases between. CDR3 length: 15 amino acids. CDR1 SGHRS and CDR2 YFSETQ come from the germline V gene.

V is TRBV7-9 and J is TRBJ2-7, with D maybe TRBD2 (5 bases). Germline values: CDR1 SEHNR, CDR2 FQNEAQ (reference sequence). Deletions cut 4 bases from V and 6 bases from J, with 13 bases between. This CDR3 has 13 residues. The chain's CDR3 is CASSYVSRGEQYF. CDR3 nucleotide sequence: TGTGCCAGCAGCTACGTGTCTCGGGGCGAGCAGTACTTC.

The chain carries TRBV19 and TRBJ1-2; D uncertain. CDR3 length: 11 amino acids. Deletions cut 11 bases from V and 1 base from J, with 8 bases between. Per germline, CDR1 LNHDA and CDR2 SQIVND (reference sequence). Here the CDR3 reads CASTGNYGYTF. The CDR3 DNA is TGTGCCTCAACGGGTAACTATGGCTACACCTTC.

This chain's CDR3 is CATSRDGGRSEEKLFF. The CDR3 DNA sequence: TGTGCCACCAGCAGAGATGGAGGGAGGTCAGAAGAAAAACTGTTTTTT. This sequence joins TRBV15 and TRBJ1-4; D remains ambiguous. The V end was cut by 0 bases, the J end by 8 bases, with 16 bases between. The germline gives CDR1 LNHNV, CDR2 YYDKDF (reference sequence). The CDR3 has 16 residues.

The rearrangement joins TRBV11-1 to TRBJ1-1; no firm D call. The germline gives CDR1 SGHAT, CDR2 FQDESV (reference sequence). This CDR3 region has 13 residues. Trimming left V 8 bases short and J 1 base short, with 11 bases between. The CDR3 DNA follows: TGTGCCAGCGGCAGGACCGAGAACACTGAAGCTTTCTTT. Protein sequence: CASGRTENTEAFF.